This T cell receptor beta chain originates from a study of T cell responses to AZD1222 COVID-19 vaccine. Whole-study results and caveats: At baseline, just six or seven AZD1222 recipients tested seropositive. Increases in Spike-specific TCR breadth and depth were seen after two AZD1222 doses. After the peak T cell response, and only then, were repertoires sampled.

Profiled with immunoSEQ multiplex PCR; TCRdb holds only in-frame clones, not every one. The repertoire holds some 150,000 clones, with about 93% as singletons. Trimming cost V 10 bases and J 0 bases; bases outside gene matches: 9. CDR1 is ENHRY, CDR2 SYGVKD, per germline. This CDR3 has 15 residues. As to this clone: Its antigen is not known.

The V and J genes are TRBV10-3 and TRBJ1-3, with TRBD1 matching 7 bases. The sample here was peripheral blood, taken on day 0 of MenACWY control vaccination. This clonotype originated in an adult in good health. The CDR3 coding sequence is TGTGCCACCTCAACGGGACAGAGCTCTGGAAACACCATATATTTT. This encodes CATSTGQSSGNTIYF.